This TCR beta chain is drawn from a study of T cells in Graves' hyperthyroidism and ophthalmopathy. Amplified TCR beta CDR3 regions derived from RNA transcripts. First-round RT-PCR targeting the TCR CDR3 was performed with the HTBI primer set. TCRdb redid the calling of the multiplex PCR reads with MiXCR, one entry per CDR3 protein. The sample has hundreds of thousands of distinct CDR3 sequences; about 14% are singletons. General study points: In the blood, most expanded thyroid clonotypes above 0.001 appeared as well.

It was uncontrolled infection, other autoimmune disease, pregnancy or lactation that excluded patients. On the basis of clinical symptoms, serum thyroxine and TRAb, thyroid ultrasound and orbital computed tomography, diagnoses were made. J gave up 5 bases and V 6 bases, and 6 bases lay outside the gene matches. This CDR3 has 14 amino acids. Germline-derived CDR1 and CDR2 are SNHLY and FYNNEI. Ten or more counts support this clonotype. What it binds is not known. Material for sequencing was blood. The chain recombines TRBV2 with TRBJ2-5; 10 nucleotides align to TRBD2. The origin of this receptor is a man between 18 and 35 years old with Graves' ophthalmopathy. CDR3 sequence: CASRSGRAFETQYF. In DNA, the CDR3 is TGTGCCAGCAGGAGCGGGAGGGCCTTTGAGACCCAGTACTTC.